This is a list of T cell receptor beta chains from one sample in a study of lymphopenia after photon versus proton radiotherapy. TCRdb's table, derived via immunoSEQ multiplex PCR, lists solely in-frame clones and lacks some. The table shows some 42,000 clones, with approximately 80% occurring only once. The source material was peripheral blood, sampled from a patient treated with proton-based radiotherapy. The origin of the receptors is a woman aged 70 to 79 with pancreatic cancer. Both conserved end residues are trimmed from each CDR3.

j_gene	v_gene	CDR3aa
TRBJ2-6	TRBV29-1	SVEETTGANVLT
TRBJ1-5	TRBV19	ASSDQFRNQPQH
TRBJ2-3	TRBV2	ASRETGVGTDTQY
TRBJ2-1	TRBV7-2	ASSSRGGSGRVGNEQF
TRBJ1-4	TRBV5-1	ASSPGQGPTNEKLF
TRBJ1-1	TRBV29-1	SVDRPVDLNTEAF
TRBJ2-7	TRBV19	ASRKNPGGGGEEQY
TRBJ1-1	TRBV18	ASSATGFDTEAF
TRBJ2-3	TRBV2	ASSPGSIRVTSRGTDTQY
TRBJ1-5	TRBV28	ASGKSGNQPQH
TRBJ1-2	TRBV28	ASSPPPGKDYGYT
NA	TRBV4-3	ASSSGLAGSYEQY
TRBJ2-2	TRBV5-1	ASALAGDTGELF
TRBJ2-3	TRBV11-2	ASNKRRGSGTDTQY